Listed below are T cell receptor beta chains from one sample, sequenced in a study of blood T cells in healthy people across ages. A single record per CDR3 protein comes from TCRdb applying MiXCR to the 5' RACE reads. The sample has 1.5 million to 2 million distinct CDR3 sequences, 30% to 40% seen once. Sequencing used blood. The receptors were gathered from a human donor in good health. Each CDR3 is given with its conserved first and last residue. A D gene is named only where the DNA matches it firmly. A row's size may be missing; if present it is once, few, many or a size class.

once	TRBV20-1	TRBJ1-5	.	CSARDPSGGVNQPQHF	TGCAGTGCTAGAGATCCGAGTGGGGGGGTCAATCAGCCCCAGCATTTT
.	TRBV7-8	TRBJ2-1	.	CASSLEGPRDTNEQFF	TGTGCCAGCAGCTTAGAGGGACCAAGGGACACCAATGAGCAGTTCTTC
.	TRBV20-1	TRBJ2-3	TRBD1	CSAMTGGRPDTQYF	TGCAGTGCCATGACAGGGGGACGGCCAGATACGCAGTATTTT
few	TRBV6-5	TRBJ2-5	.	CASSYDPEETQYF	TGTGCCAGCAGTTACGACCCGGAAGAGACCCAGTACTTC
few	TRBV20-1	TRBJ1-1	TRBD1	CSGPRTGSTEAFF	TGCAGTGGGCCTAGGACAGGGAGCACTGAAGCTTTCTTT
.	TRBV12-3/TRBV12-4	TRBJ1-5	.	CASSPGHIPVSNQPQHF	TGTGCCAGCAGCCCCGGACATATTCCGGTCAGCAATCAGCCCCAGCATTTT
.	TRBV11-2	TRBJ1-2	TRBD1	CASSLQQGVGYTF	TGTGCCAGCAGCTTACAACAGGGGGTAGGCTACACCTTC
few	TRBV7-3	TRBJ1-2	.	CASSPSGGGDYGYTF	TGTGCCAGCAGCCCCTCGGGCGGGGGGGACTATGGCTACACCTTC
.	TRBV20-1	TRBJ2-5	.	CSASKLEETQYF	TGCAGTGCTAGTAAACTAGAAGAGACCCAGTACTTC
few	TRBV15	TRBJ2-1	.	CATSRDGVGGNEQFF	TGTGCCACCAGCAGAGATGGAGTGGGCGGGAATGAGCAGTTCTTC
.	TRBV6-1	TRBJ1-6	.	CASSGSATYYNSPLHF	TGTGCCAGCAGTGGATCGGCAACGTACTATAATTCACCCCTCCACTTT
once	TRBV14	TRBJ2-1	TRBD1	CASSRVAYSQGAGVYNEQFF	TGTGCCAGCAGCCGGGTGGCCTACTCCCAGGGGGCGGGTGTTTACAATGAGCAGTTCTTC
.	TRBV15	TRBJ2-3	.	CATSSQGWTDTQYF	TGTGCCACCAGCAGCCAGGGGTGGACAGATACGCAGTATTTT
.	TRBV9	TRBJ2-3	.	CASSVVGRDLRDTQYF	TGTGCCAGCAGCGTAGTTGGGCGGGACCTCAGGGATACGCAGTATTTT
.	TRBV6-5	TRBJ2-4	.	CASSYSGGDLGKNIQYF	TGTGCCAGCAGTTACTCAGGAGGGGACTTGGGCAAAAACATTCAGTACTTC
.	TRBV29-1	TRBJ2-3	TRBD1	CSVTGDPSTDTQYF	TGCAGCGTGACAGGGGACCCTAGCACAGATACGCAGTATTTT
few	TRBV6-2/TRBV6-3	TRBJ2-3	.	CASSRHQDTDTQYF	TGTGCCAGCAGCCGTCACCAAGACACAGATACGCAGTATTTT
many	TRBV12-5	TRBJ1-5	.	CASGQDTQPQHF	TGTGCTAGTGGCCAGGACACTCAGCCCCAGCATTTT
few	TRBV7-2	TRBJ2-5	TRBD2	CASSEGLAGGKYF	TGTGCCAGCAGCGAGGGACTAGCGGGGGGGAAGTACTTC
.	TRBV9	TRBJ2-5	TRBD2	CASSVEGSGGLQETQYF	TGTGCCAGCAGCGTAGAGGGTAGCGGGGGACTCCAAGAGACCCAGTACTTC
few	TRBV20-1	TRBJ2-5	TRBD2	CSAESGGEETQYF	TGCAGTGCCGAAAGCGGGGGGGAAGAGACCCAGTACTTC
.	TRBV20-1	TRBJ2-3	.	CSVGNTQYF	TGCAGTGTTGGGAATACGCAGTATTTT
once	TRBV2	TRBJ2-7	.	CASSEPGDLEQYF	TGTGCCAGCAGTGAACCTGGGGATCTCGAGCAGTACTTC
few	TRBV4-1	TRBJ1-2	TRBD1	CASSPTWRDRGVKGYTF	TGCGCCAGCAGCCCTACTTGGCGGGACAGGGGGGTGAAAGGCTACACCTTC
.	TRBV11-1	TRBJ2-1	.	CASSPKTTRGYNEQFF	TGTGCCAGCAGCCCGAAGACTACGCGGGGCTACAATGAGCAGTTCTTC
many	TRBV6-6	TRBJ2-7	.	CASSYSAGSSYEQYF	TGTGCCAGCAGTTACTCGGCGGGCAGCTCCTACGAGCAGTACTTC
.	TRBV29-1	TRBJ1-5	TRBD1	CSVGTEEQPQHF	TGCAGCGTCGGGACAGAGGAACAGCCCCAGCATTTT
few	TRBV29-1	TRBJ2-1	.	CSTGGGPFSYNEQFF	TGCAGCACCGGTGGGGGGCCCTTCTCCTACAATGAGCAGTTCTTC
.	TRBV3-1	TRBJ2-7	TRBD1	CASSHLPGQGKGEQYF	TGTGCCAGCAGCCATCTCCCAGGACAGGGAAAGGGCGAGCAGTACTTC
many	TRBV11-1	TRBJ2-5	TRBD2	CASSSLAGQETQYF	TGTGCCAGCAGCTCGTTAGCGGGGCAAGAGACCCAGTACTTC
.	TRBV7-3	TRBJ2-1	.	CASSFSPNGRNEQFF	TGTGCCAGCAGCTTTTCCCCGAATGGGAGGAATGAGCAGTTCTTC
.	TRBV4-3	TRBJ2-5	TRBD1	CASSQDVAGGGLETQYF	TGCGCCAGCAGCCAAGATGTGGCAGGGGGTGGGTTAGAGACCCAGTACTTC
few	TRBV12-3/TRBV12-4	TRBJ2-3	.	CASRMGGADTQYF	TGTGCCAGCAGGATGGGGGGAGCAGATACGCAGTATTTT
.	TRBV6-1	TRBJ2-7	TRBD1	CASSEALQGANSYEQYF	TGTGCCAGCAGTGAAGCGCTTCAGGGGGCTAACTCCTACGAGCAGTACTTC
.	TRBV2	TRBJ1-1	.	CASSVGVGVAEAFF	TGTGCCAGCAGTGTTGGGGTAGGGGTCGCTGAAGCTTTCTTT
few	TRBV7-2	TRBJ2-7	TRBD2	CASSIRSGTSGGNPYEQYF	TGTGCCAGCAGCATAAGATCCGGGACTAGCGGGGGGAATCCCTACGAGCAGTACTTC
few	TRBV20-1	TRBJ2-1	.	CSARDFPTGEQFF	TGCAGTGCTAGAGATTTTCCAACGGGAGAGCAGTTCTTC
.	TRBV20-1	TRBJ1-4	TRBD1	CSAPDFIRGWPNEKLFF	TGCAGTGCCCCCGATTTCATCAGGGGGTGGCCTAATGAAAAACTGTTTTTT
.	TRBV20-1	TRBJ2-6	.	CSAYGELYSGANVLTF	TGCAGTGCCTACGGGGAGCTTTACTCTGGGGCCAACGTCCTGACTTTC
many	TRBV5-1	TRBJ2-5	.	CASSLGGKLQETQYF	TGCGCCAGCAGCTTGGGGGGGAAACTACAAGAGACCCAGTACTTC